Listed below are T cell receptor beta chains from one sample, sequenced in a study of T cell repertoires in cytomegalovirus infection. Their antigens remain unidentified. Using its own MiXCR run on the reads, TCRdb lists one record per CDR3 protein. Of roughly 570,000 distinct CDR3 sequences listed, 40% are singletons. Specimen: cultured PBMCs, collected from culture after CMV antigen stimulation. All receptors derive from a human donor in good health (CMV status not recorded). Some clones in this sample may be carry-over from other donors' samples. CDR3s include the opening cysteine and the closing phenylalanine or tryptophan. Each record gives: CDR3 protein, CDR3 DNA, V gene, J gene, D gene, CDR3 length, clone size. A D gene is named only where the DNA matches it firmly. Clone size is not always given. Where it is, it says once, few, many or a class for expanded clones.

CDR3: CASSPSKVVADTQYF; DNA: TGTGCCAGCAGCCCATCGAAGGTAGTGGCAGATACGCAGTATTTT; V: TRBV7-2; J: TRBJ2-3; D: NA; length: 15; size: NA
CDR3: CASRLTGPAEAFF; DNA: TGTGCCAGCAGGCTAACAGGGCCCGCTGAAGCTTTCTTT; V: TRBV12-3/TRBV12-4; J: TRBJ1-1; D: NA; length: 13; size: few
CDR3: CAISESENTGELFF; DNA: TGTGCCATCAGTGAGTCAGAGAACACCGGGGAGCTGTTTTTT; V: TRBV10-3; J: TRBJ2-2; D: NA; length: 14; size: once
CDR3: CASSRRTGQETQYF; DNA: TGTGCCAGCAGTCGTAGGACAGGGCAAGAGACCCAGTACTTC; V: TRBV27; J: TRBJ2-5; D: TRBD1; length: 14; size: NA
CDR3: CASSGSGGRSNQPQHF; DNA: TGTGCCAGCAGTGGATCAGGGGGCAGGAGCAATCAGCCCCAGCATTTT; V: TRBV2; J: TRBJ1-5; D: TRBD1; length: 16; size: NA
CDR3: CASSLTLANEQFF; DNA: TGTGCCAGCAGTTTAACCCTAGCAAATGAGCAGTTCTTC; V: TRBV12-3/TRBV12-4; J: TRBJ2-1; D: NA; length: 13; size: NA
CDR3: CASTPLRGNTEAFF; DNA: TGTGCCAGCACGCCCCTGAGGGGGAACACTGAAGCTTTCTTT; V: TRBV6-2/TRBV6-3; J: TRBJ1-1; D: NA; length: 14; size: few
CDR3: CASSLDLDNEQFF; DNA: TGTGCCAGCAGCCTAGACTTGGACAATGAGCAGTTCTTC; V: TRBV7-8; J: TRBJ2-1; D: NA; length: 13; size: NA
CDR3: CASSSAGALSGNTIYF; DNA: TGTGCCAGCAGCTCGGCGGGTGCACTCTCTGGAAACACCATATATTTT; V: TRBV7-2; J: TRBJ1-3; D: NA; length: 16; size: few
CDR3: CASSLRVAGGDKNIQYF; DNA: TGTGCCAGCAGTTTGCGTGTAGCGGGAGGAGACAAAAACATTCAGTACTTC; V: TRBV6-2/TRBV6-3; J: TRBJ2-4; D: TRBD2; length: 17; size: few
CDR3: CASMSGNTIYF; DNA: TGTGCCAGCATGTCCGGAAACACCATATATTTT; V: TRBV6-5; J: TRBJ1-3; D: NA; length: 11; size: NA
CDR3: CASSERRGETQYF; DNA: TGCGCCAGCAGCGAGCGGAGGGGAGAGACCCAGTACTTC; V: TRBV4-1; J: TRBJ2-5; D: NA; length: 13; size: few
CDR3: CASTPRQGETQYF; DNA: TGTGCCAGCACCCCACGACAGGGAGAGACCCAGTACTTC; V: TRBV7-9; J: TRBJ2-5; D: TRBD1; length: 13; size: few
CDR3: CASSFRPLGQETQYF; DNA: TGTGCCAGCAGCTTCCGACCCCTCGGGCAAGAGACCCAGTACTTC; V: TRBV7-9; J: TRBJ2-5; D: NA; length: 15; size: NA
CDR3: CASGFVGGESNQPQHF; DNA: TGTGCTAGTGGTTTTGTAGGGGGTGAATCCAATCAGCCCCAGCATTTT; V: TRBV12-5; J: TRBJ1-5; D: NA; length: 16; size: few
CDR3: CASTSPSTGVNYGYTF; DNA: TGTGCCAGCACCTCACCGTCGACAGGAGTTAACTATGGCTACACCTTC; V: TRBV12-3/TRBV12-4; J: TRBJ1-2; D: NA; length: 16; size: NA
CDR3: CASSHWDRTDTQYF; DNA: TGTGCCAGCAGCCATTGGGACAGGACAGATACGCAGTATTTT; V: TRBV6-1; J: TRBJ2-3; D: TRBD1; length: 14; size: few
CDR3: CASSGRHHGVETQYF; DNA: TGTGCCAGCAGTGGGCGACACCATGGGGTAGAGACCCAGTACTTC; V: TRBV6-1; J: TRBJ2-5; D: NA; length: 15; size: many
CDR3: CASSVTGMNTEAFF; DNA: TGTGCCAGCAGCGTAACAGGGATGAACACTGAAGCTTTCTTT; V: TRBV9; J: TRBJ1-1; D: NA; length: 14; size: NA
CDR3: CASSLQGGRYEQYF; DNA: TGTGCCAGCAGTTTACAGGGAGGACGATACGAGCAGTACTTC; V: TRBV12-3/TRBV12-4; J: TRBJ2-7; D: NA; length: 14; size: NA